This T cell receptor (beta chain) appears in the sequencing data of a study of T cells after yellow fever vaccination. TCRdb re-called the 5' RACE reads with MiXCR, one entry per CDR3 protein. The sample shows about 340,000 distinct CDR3 sequences, around 3.9% of them seen only once. V gave up 3 bases and J gave up 0 bases, with 14 bases separating them. Germline loops: CDR1 KGHDR, CDR2 SFDVKD. This CDR3 contains 18 residues. This clonotype has only a few counts. This chain uses TRBV24-1 with TRBJ2-6, with a weak D call TRBD1 (5 bases). This TCR was sampled from a man aged 18 to 30 who received the YFV17D yellow fever vaccine. Material: PBMCs, obtained 5 days after the yellow fever booster vaccination. As DNA, the CDR3 is TGTGCCACCAGTGATGTGGTCAGGGATCTCTCTGGGGCCAACGTCCTGACTTTC. Translation: CATSDVVRDLSGANVLTF.